Sequencing of this TCR beta chain was carried out in a study of blood T cell repertoires in COVID-19. TCRdb's table, derived via immunoSEQ multiplex PCR, lists solely in-frame clones and lacks some. The sample carries about 220,000 clones, approximately 82% recorded once. J gave up 6 bases and V 4 bases, and 7 bases lay outside the gene matches. The CDR3 runs 15 residues. Germline V lookup: CDR1 SGHTA, CDR2 FQGNSA. The source material was peripheral blood. V and J are TRBV7-2 and TRBJ2-2, with 8 nucleotides matching TRBD2. The sequence was obtained from an elderly woman with acute or convalescent COVID-19. The DNA for the CDR3 is TGTGCCAGCAGCTACCGACTAGCGATGGCCGGGGAGCTGTTTTTT. The encoded protein is CASSYRLAMAGELFF.